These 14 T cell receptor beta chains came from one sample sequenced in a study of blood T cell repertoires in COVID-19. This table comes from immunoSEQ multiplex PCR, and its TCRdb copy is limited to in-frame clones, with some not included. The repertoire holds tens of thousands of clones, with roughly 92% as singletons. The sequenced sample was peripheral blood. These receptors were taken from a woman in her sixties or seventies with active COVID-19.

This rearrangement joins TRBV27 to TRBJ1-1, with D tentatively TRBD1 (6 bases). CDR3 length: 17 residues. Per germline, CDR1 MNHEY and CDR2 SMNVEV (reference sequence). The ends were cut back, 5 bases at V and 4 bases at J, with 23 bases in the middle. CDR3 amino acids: CASSPTGSSYRVTEAFF. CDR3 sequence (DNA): TGTGCCAGCAGTCCAACCGGCTCTTCATACAGGGTCACTGAAGCTTTCTTT.

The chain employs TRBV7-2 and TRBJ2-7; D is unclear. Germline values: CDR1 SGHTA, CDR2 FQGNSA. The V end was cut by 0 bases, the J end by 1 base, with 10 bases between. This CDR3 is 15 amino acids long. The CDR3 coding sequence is TGTGCCAGCAGCTTAGCGTCGGCAGGATCCTACGAGCAGTACTTC. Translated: CASSLASAGSYEQYF.

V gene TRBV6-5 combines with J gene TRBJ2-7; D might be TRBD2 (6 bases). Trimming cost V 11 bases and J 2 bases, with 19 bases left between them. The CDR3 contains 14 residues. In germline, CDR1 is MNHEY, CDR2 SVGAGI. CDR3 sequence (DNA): TGTGCCGCCCGCGGTGGGGGGACTGCCTACGAGCAGTACTTC. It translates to CAARGGGTAYEQYF.

CDR3 DNA: TGTGCCAGCAGCTTAGATCTTTACAATGAGCAGTTCTTC. It encodes CASSLDLYNEQFF. The chain recombines TRBV11-2 with TRBJ2-1; no reliable D call. Germline lookup yields CDR1 SGHAT and CDR2 FQNNGV. The CDR3 loop spans 13 amino acids. Trimming shortened V by 0 bases and J by 4 bases, and 4 bases separated the two germline ends.

The CDR3 DNA is TGTGCCATCAGTGAACGGGACAACTCCTACGAGCAGTACTTC. This translates into CAISERDNSYEQYF. The V gene is TRBV10-3, the J gene TRBJ2-7, with D possibly TRBD1 on 6 matching bases. Trimming shortened V by 3 bases and J by 0 bases, and 9 bases separated the two germline ends. Germline V gene sequence: CDR1 ENHRY, CDR2 SYGVKD. The CDR3 consists of 14 residues.

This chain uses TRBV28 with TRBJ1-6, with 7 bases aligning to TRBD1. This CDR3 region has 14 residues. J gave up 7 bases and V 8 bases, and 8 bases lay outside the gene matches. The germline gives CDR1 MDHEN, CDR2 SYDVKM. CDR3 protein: CASRTGLGNSPLHF. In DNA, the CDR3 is TGTGCCAGCCGGACAGGCTTAGGCAATTCACCCCTCCACTTT.

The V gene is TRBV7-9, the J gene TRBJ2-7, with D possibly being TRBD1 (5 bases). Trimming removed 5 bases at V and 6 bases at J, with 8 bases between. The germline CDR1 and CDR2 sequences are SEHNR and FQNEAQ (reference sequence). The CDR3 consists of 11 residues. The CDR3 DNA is TGTGCCAGCAGCATAGGGGCCGAGCAGTACTTC. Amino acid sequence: CASSIGAEQYF.

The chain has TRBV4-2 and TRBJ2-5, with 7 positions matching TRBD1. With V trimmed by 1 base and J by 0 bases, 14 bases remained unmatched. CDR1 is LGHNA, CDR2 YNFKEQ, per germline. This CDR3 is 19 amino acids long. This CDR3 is CASSQGGPEGGENQETQYF. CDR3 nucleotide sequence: TGTGCCAGCAGCCAAGGGGGCCCAGAAGGGGGCGAGAACCAAGAGACCCAGTACTTC.

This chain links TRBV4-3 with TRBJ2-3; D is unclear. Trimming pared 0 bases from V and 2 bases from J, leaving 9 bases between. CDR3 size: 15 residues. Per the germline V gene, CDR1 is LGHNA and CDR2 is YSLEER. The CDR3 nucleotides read TGCGCCAGCAGCCAAGATTACACCTCCACAGATACGCAGTATTTT. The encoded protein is CASSQDYTSTDTQYF.

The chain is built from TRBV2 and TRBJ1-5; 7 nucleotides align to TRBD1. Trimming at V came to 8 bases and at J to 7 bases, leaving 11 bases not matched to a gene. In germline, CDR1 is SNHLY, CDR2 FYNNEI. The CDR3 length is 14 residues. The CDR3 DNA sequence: TGTGCCAGCGCCACCGGACAGGACGGACAGCCCCAGCATTTT. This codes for CASATGQDGQPQHF.

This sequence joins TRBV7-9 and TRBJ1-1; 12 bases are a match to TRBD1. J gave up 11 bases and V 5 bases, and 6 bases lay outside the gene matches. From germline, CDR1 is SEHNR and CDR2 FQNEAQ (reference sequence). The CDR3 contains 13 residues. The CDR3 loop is CASSPGQGAGAFF. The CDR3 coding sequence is TGTGCCAGCAGCCCGGGACAGGGGGCGGGCGCTTTCTTT.

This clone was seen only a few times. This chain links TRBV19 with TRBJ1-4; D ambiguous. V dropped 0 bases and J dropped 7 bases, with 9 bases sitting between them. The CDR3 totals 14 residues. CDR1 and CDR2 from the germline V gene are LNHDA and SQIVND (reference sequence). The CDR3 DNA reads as TGTGCCAGTAGTATAGATCGGAGTGGTGAAAAACTGTTTTTT. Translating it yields CASSIDRSGEKLFF.

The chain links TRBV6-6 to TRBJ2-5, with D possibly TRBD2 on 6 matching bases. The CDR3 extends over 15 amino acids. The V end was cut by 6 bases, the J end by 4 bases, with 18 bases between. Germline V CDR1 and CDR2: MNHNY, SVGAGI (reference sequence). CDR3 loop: CASRWDPGGGETQYF. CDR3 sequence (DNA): TGTGCCAGCAGGTGGGACCCCGGGGGTGGAGAGACCCAGTACTTC.

The CDR3 bases are TGCGCCAGCAGCTTTTCGGGTCCCACAGATACGCAGTATTTT. Protein product: CASSFSGPTDTQYF. The chain joins TRBV5-1 to TRBJ2-3; no definite D call. The V gene lost 2 bases and the J gene lost 2 bases, with 9 bases spanning the gap. This CDR3 comprises 14 residues. CDR1 and CDR2 (germline): SGHRS, YFSETQ.